The 29 T cell receptor beta chains given below trace back to one sample, sequenced in a study of cytomegalovirus exposure and HLA in healthy donors. Primers: 60 Vbeta forward and 13 Jbeta reverse. The repertoire was sequenced with immunoSEQ multiplex PCR; TCRdb's copy has only in-frame clones and lacks some. The sample contains some 200,000 clones, 70% to 85% of which appear only once. The sample was PBMCs. Every receptor here comes from a girl aged 2-10 years in good health and CMV-seronegative.

The chain recombines TRBV5-4 with TRBJ2-7; TRBD1 agrees at 9 bases. The CDR3 totals 14 residues. Per germline, CDR1 SGHNT and CDR2 YYREEE (reference sequence). The junction had 7 bases not matched to a gene; V was cut back by 4 bases and J by 5 bases. The CDR3: CASSLEDRGDEQYF. The CDR3 region has the DNA TGTGCCAGCAGCCTGGAGGACAGGGGCGACGAGCAGTACTTC.

This rearrangement joins TRBV18 to TRBJ2-1; 10 bases are shared with TRBD2. This CDR3 contains 17 residues. V shed 5 bases, J shed 9 bases, and the junction held 16 bases outside the gene matches. The V gene's germline CDR1 is KGHSH and CDR2 LQKENI. As DNA, the CDR3 is TGTGCCAGCTCAACCCGTGGAACTAGCGGGATTCAGGGTGAGCAGTTCTTC. Translated, it gives CASSTRGTSGIQGEQFF. Full variable domain (remainder filled in from reference TRBV18 and TRBJ2-1): NAGVMQNPRHLVRRRGQEARLRCSPMKGHSHVYWYRQLPEEGLKFMVYLQKENIIDESGMPKERFSAEFPKEGPSILRIQQVVRGDSAAYFCASSTRGTSGIQGEQFFGPGTRLTVL.

The chain employs TRBV7-7 and TRBJ2-2; D not certain. CDR1 is SSHAT and CDR2 is FNYEAQ in the germline V gene (reference sequence). CDR3 length: 13 amino acids. V lost 3 bases and J lost 3, with 5 bases in between. In DNA form, the CDR3 reads TGTGCCAGCAGCTTTGGGCACACCGGGGAGCTGTTTTTT. As protein: CASSFGHTGELFF. The full variable domain, with the rest looked up from reference TRBV7-7 and TRBJ2-2, is GAGVSQSPRYKVTKRGQDVTLRCDPISSHATLYWYQQALGQGPEFLTYFNYEAQPDKSGLPSDRFSAERPEGSISTLTIQRTEQRDSAMYRCASSFGHTGELFFGEGSRLTVL.

The chain has TRBV4-1 and TRBJ2-5, with D perhaps TRBD2 (5 bases). Germline V gene data show CDR1 as MGHRA and CDR2 as YSYEKL. V lost 4 bases to trimming and J lost 2 bases, with 14 bases between them. The CDR3 loop spans 15 amino acids. The CDR3 region has the DNA TGCGCCAGCAGCCCCACCCCGGGGAGACAAGAGACCCAGTACTTC. This sequence encodes CASSPTPGRQETQYF.

This chain connects TRBV6-1 to TRBJ2-5, with 12 bases fitting TRBD2. The CDR3 has 16 amino acids. The trim removed 3 bases at V and 0 bases at J, leaving 2 bases unmatched. The germline CDR1 and CDR2 sequences are MNHNS and SASEGT. The chain's CDR3 is CASSDRLAGDQETQYF. In DNA, the CDR3 is TGTGCCAGCAGTGACCGACTAGCGGGGGACCAAGAGACCCAGTACTTC.

This clone was counted only a few times. CDR3 loop: CASSYSASGGYVRQFF. Written as DNA, the CDR3 is TGTGCCAGCAGTTACTCGGCTAGCGGGGGGTACGTGAGGCAGTTCTTC. The chain uses TRBV6-5 and TRBJ2-1; 11 nucleotides line up with TRBD2. Germline CDR1 MNHEY, CDR2 SVGAGI. The trim removed 0 bases at V and 12 bases at J, leaving 10 bases unmatched. This CDR3 region has 16 residues.

The chain couples TRBV29-1 to TRBJ2-1, with 7 bases lining up with TRBD2. V gave up 6 bases and J gave up 4 bases; unmatched junction bases: 12. The CDR3 is made up of 15 amino acids. In germline, CDR1 is SQVTM, CDR2 ANQGSEA. CDR3 amino acids: CSVGGISGLYNEQFF. The DNA of the CDR3 is TGCAGCGTGGGGGGGATTAGCGGGCTATACAATGAGCAGTTCTTC.

The chain uses TRBV6-5 and TRBJ2-7, with 7 bases identical to TRBD2. The germline V gene encodes CDR1 MNHEY and CDR2 SVGAGI. Losses at the gene ends were 4 bases for V and 4 bases for J; bases not matched to a gene: 13. The CDR3 loop spans 16 amino acids. Here the CDR3 DNA reads TGTGCCAGCAGTTTCGCCATGACTAGCCTTTTATACGAGCAGTACTTC. It encodes CASSFAMTSLLYEQYF.

This clone is a singleton in its sample. This chain joins TRBV19 and TRBJ2-3; 7 positions agree with TRBD2. V gave up 3 bases and J gave up 2 bases; unmatched junction bases: 8. Germline assignment: CDR1 LNHDA and CDR2 SQIVND (reference sequence). CDR3 length equals 16 residues. CDR3 amino acids: CASSMGRGFFTDTQYF. The CDR3 DNA sequence: TGTGCCAGTAGTATGGGGCGGGGGTTTTTCACAGATACGCAGTATTTT.

This clone was detected a few times. The chain uses TRBV18 and TRBJ1-1; D is unresolved. Germline loops: CDR1 KGHSH, CDR2 LQKENI. V was clipped by 3 bases and J by 4 bases, with 9 bases between them. The CDR3 runs to 13 residues. CDR3 DNA sequence: TGTGCCAGCTCACCTCCTCGGGGCACTGAAGCTTTCTTT. Translating gives CASSPPRGTEAFF.

The gene calls are TRBV7-7 and TRBJ2-2; 7 bases map to TRBD1. The CDR3 is 17 amino acids. J was trimmed by 4 bases and V by 5 bases; bases with no gene match: 13. Germline CDR1 and CDR2: SSHAT and FNYEAQ (reference sequence). For the CDR3, the DNA is TGTGCCAGCAGCCCCCAGACAGGGTGGGCTTTCACCGGGGAGCTGTTTTTT. Translated: CASSPQTGWAFTGELFF.

V gene TRBV6-6 combines with J gene TRBJ2-1; 8 bases are a match to TRBD2. J lost 2 bases, V lost 2 bases, and 5 bases had no gene match. The germline gives CDR1 MNHNY, CDR2 SVGAGI (reference sequence). The CDR3 runs 16 residues. Written as DNA, the CDR3 is TGTGCCAGCAGTTACGGACTAGCCGGAACCTACAATGAGCAGTTCTTC. Its translation: CASSYGLAGTYNEQFF.

The chain combines TRBV27 with TRBJ1-3, with D unresolved. CDR1 MNHEY and CDR2 SMNVEV come from the germline V gene (reference sequence). Trimming took 4 bases from V and 3 from J, leaving 10 bases between them. The CDR3 has 14 amino acids. This chain's CDR3 is CASSSSASGNTIYF. The CDR3 coding sequence is TGTGCCAGCAGTTCGAGCGCGAGTGGAAACACCATATATTTT.

The rearrangement uses TRBV5-6 and TRBJ1-1; no reliable D call. Germline values: CDR1 SGHDT, CDR2 YYEEEE. Trimming took off 6 bases at V and 6 bases at J, with 12 bases between the two ends. CDR3 length equals 12 residues. CDR3 DNA sequence: TGTGCCAGCAATAAGCTTAACTCTGAAGCTTTCTTT. Translated, it gives CASNKLNSEAFF.

The rearrangement joins TRBV30 to TRBJ2-4; 10 nucleotides line up with TRBD2. From germline, CDR1 is GTSNPN and CDR2 SVGIG (reference sequence). This CDR3 has 16 residues. The V gene end was trimmed by 4 bases and the J gene end by 3 bases; junction bases not matched to a gene: 9. In nucleotides, the CDR3 is TGTGCCTGGATACAGCGGGAGGGTTACGGCAAAAACATTCAGTACTTC. Translating gives CAWIQREGYGKNIQYF.

The rearrangement uses TRBV5-4 and TRBJ2-1; possible D gene TRBD2, 6 bases. There are 14 residues in the CDR3. Germline assignment: CDR1 SGHNT and CDR2 YYREEE (reference sequence). The ends were cut back, 6 bases at V and 5 bases at J, with 15 bases in the middle. The CDR3 region has the DNA TGTGCCAGCACCAGTTCTAGCGTCCACAATGAGCAGTTCTTC. Translated, it gives CASTSSSVHNEQFF.

This rearrangement joins TRBV10-3 to TRBJ2-7; D is unclear. This CDR3 contains 14 residues. V gave up 1 base and J gave up 1 base, with 8 bases separating them. The germline gives CDR1 ENHRY, CDR2 SYGVKD. The CDR3, as DNA: TGTGCCATCAGTGAGTGGTCCGGGTCCTACGAGCAGTACTTC. It encodes CAISEWSGSYEQYF.

The chain combines TRBV2 with TRBJ1-1; TRBD1 is a possible D gene (6 bases). Trimming left V 6 bases short and J 2 bases short, with 10 bases between. CDR1 and CDR2 from the germline V gene are SNHLY and FYNNEI. The length of the CDR3 is 13 residues. The CDR3 DNA follows: TGTGCCAGCAGCGACAGGAGAAACACTGAAGCTTTCTTT. Its translation: CASSDRRNTEAFF.

This sequence joins TRBV9 and TRBJ2-5, with a tentative D call TRBD2 (6 bases). The CDR3 has 16 residues. Germline V lookup: CDR1 SGDLS, CDR2 YYNGEE. With 3 bases removed from V and 0 bases from J, the gap between germline ends came to 15 bases. The CDR3 DNA reads as TGTGCCAGCAGCGCAAGGAGGGCGGGACACCAAGAGACCCAGTACTTC. Amino acids: CASSARRAGHQETQYF. Combining the CDR3 with reference TRBV9 and TRBJ2-5 gives the whole variable domain DSGVTQTPKHLITATGQRVTLRCSPRSGDLSVYWYQQSLDQGLQFLIQYYNGEERAKGNILERFSAQQFPDLHSELNLSSLELGDSALYFCASSARRAGHQETQYFGPGTRLLVL.

V usage is TRBV10-2 and J usage is TRBJ2-7, with 14 bases fitting TRBD2. The V gene's germline CDR1 is WSHSY and CDR2 SAAADI. This CDR3 spans 21 amino acids. V was clipped by 0 bases and J by 0 bases; unmatched bases: 13. Written as DNA, the CDR3 is TGCGCCAGCAGTGAGTCGTTTATTGGGGGACTAGCGGGAGCTAGCTCCTACGAGCAGTACTTC. It encodes CASSESFIGGLAGASSYEQYF.

The chain carries TRBV7-9 and TRBJ1-6; the D gene is possibly TRBD1 (6 bases). Germline CDR1 SEHNR, CDR2 FQNEAQ (reference sequence). The CDR3 has 16 residues. Trimming pared 5 bases from V and 8 bases from J, leaving 19 bases between. In nucleotides, the CDR3 is TGTGCCAGCAGCCAAGGACAGTTAGGGCGGGATTCACCCCTCCACTTT. It specifies CASSQGQLGRDSPLHF.

This clone occurred a few times. This chain links TRBV6-1 with TRBJ1-1, with 9 bases matching TRBD1. Germline CDR1 and CDR2: MNHNS and SASEGT. This CDR3 spans 12 amino acids. V was pared by 5 bases and J by 7 bases, with 2 bases of the junction left unmatched. The CDR3 region has the DNA TGTGCCAGCAGTCGGACAGGGGTTGAAGCTTTCTTT. Residues: CASSRTGVEAFF.

Only one count was recorded for this clone. V usage is TRBV27 and J usage is TRBJ1-1; D possibly corresponds to TRBD1 (6 bases). The CDR3 is 18 residues long. Per germline, CDR1 MNHEY and CDR2 SMNVEV (reference sequence). V lost 5 bases and J 3 bases, leaving 25 bases between the germline ends. CDR3 sequence: CASSMTGPLVPWDTEAFF. The CDR3 coding sequence is TGTGCCAGCAGTATGACAGGCCCCCTCGTCCCCTGGGACACTGAAGCTTTCTTT.

This clone was seen only a few times. The chain employs TRBV6-1 and TRBJ1-1, with D unresolved. V was trimmed by 11 bases and J by 0 bases, leaving 13 bases between them. CDR1 is MNHNS, CDR2 SASEGT, per germline. The CDR3 length is 13 residues. CDR3 region: CAASYFLNTEAFF. CDR3 bases: TGTGCCGCTAGCTATTTCCTGAACACTGAAGCTTTCTTT.

This rearrangement joins TRBV27 to TRBJ2-2, with D perhaps matching TRBD2 (7 bases). Germline V CDR1 and CDR2: MNHEY, SMNVEV (reference sequence). The CDR3 is 15 residues long. Deletions cut 5 bases from V and 5 bases from J, with 15 bases between. The CDR3 loop is CASSPAGGLTGELFF. The DNA of the CDR3 is TGTGCCAGCAGTCCAGCCGGGGGGCTGACCGGGGAGCTGTTTTTT.

The chain links TRBV19 to TRBJ2-2, with TRBD1 matching 9 bases. After removal of 5 bases from V and 6 bases from J, the junction contained 7 bases not matched to a gene. There are 15 residues in the CDR3. Germline V gene lookup returns CDR1 LNHDA and CDR2 SQIVND (reference sequence). In DNA form, the CDR3 reads TGTGCCAGTAGTTTGCCACAGGGGGCGCCCGGGGAGCTGTTTTTT. Translating it yields CASSLPQGAPGELFF.

The chain couples TRBV6-5 to TRBJ1-5, with a tentative D call TRBD1 (5 bases). Germline assignment: CDR1 MNHEY and CDR2 SVGAGI. Deletions cut 1 base from V and 6 bases from J, with 10 bases between. The CDR3 length is 14 residues. CDR3 DNA: TGTGCCAGCAGTTACTTCCAGGGAGGTCAGCCCCAGCATTTT. This translates into CASSYFQGGQPQHF.

A few counts support this clone. The chain recombines TRBV19 with TRBJ1-5; D remains ambiguous. The V gene's germline CDR1 is LNHDA and CDR2 SQIVND (reference sequence). CDR3 length: 13 amino acids. With 5 bases removed from V and 1 base from J, the gap between germline ends came to 6 bases. The CDR3 spells CASSEASNQPQHF. The CDR3 region has the DNA TGTGCCAGTAGTGAGGCCAGCAATCAGCCCCAGCATTTT.

Worth noting for this clone: A junction end diverges from the germline sequence, so it may reflect a read error. V usage is TRBV2 and J usage is TRBJ2-4; D remains ambiguous. The germline V gene has CDR1 SNHLY and CDR2 FYNNEI. This CDR3 region has 14 residues. The CDR3 here is CASSEKLEVRRRRF. As DNA, the CDR3 is TGTGCCAGCAGTGAAAAGTTGGAAGTTAGGCGAAGGAGATTC.